This entry lists 32 T cell receptor beta chains sequenced from one sample in a study of T-cell memory formation after mild COVID-19. TCRdb redid the calling of the 5' RACE reads with MiXCR, one entry per CDR3 protein. The sample shows roughly 200,000 distinct CDR3 sequences, 16% of them seen only once. The specimen was PBMCs or a T cell subset sorted from them (not recorded which). The receptors stem from an adult woman who had mild COVID-19 (a few samples of this study predate the infection). Cell type and time point are not known.

This clonotype occurred a few times. This chain links TRBV4-2 with TRBJ1-5, with TRBD1 matching 7 bases. V lost 1 base to trimming and J lost 1 base; unmatched junction nucleotides: 4. CDR3 size: 16 residues. Germline lookup yields CDR1 LGHNA and CDR2 YNFKEQ. This CDR3 reads CASSQGVQGSNQPQHF. The CDR3 DNA reads as TGTGCCAGCAGCCAAGGGGTACAGGGGAGCAATCAGCCCCAGCATTTT.

The rearrangement joins TRBV29-1 to TRBJ1-1; D is unclear. The CDR3 runs to 13 residues. V lost 6 bases and J 2 bases, leaving 13 bases between the germline ends. CDR1 and CDR2 (germline): SQVTM, ANQGSEA. The CDR3 sequence: CSVGWSVNTEAFF. The CDR3 region has the DNA TGCAGCGTAGGGTGGTCAGTTAACACTGAAGCTTTCTTT.

This clonotype was seen a handful of times. V is TRBV5-1 and J is TRBJ1-2; no reliable D call. Germline V gives CDR1 SGHRS, CDR2 YFSETQ. CDR3 length: 16 residues. V was cut by 4 bases and J by 4 bases, with 20 bases left in between. The chain's CDR3 is CASSPAGNWAAYGYTF. CDR3 nucleotide sequence: TGCGCCAGCAGCCCCGCTGGGAACTGGGCAGCCTATGGCTACACCTTC. The full variable domain, with the rest looked up from reference TRBV5-1 and TRBJ1-2, is KAGVTQTPRYLIKTRGQQVTLSCSPISGHRSVSWYQQTPGQGLQFLFEYFSETQRNKGNFPGRFSGRQFSNSRSEMNVSTLELGDSALYLCASSPAGNWAAYGYTFGSGTRLTVV.

This clonotype was recorded a few times. V gene TRBV4-1 combines with J gene TRBJ2-1; D not certain. The germline gives CDR1 MGHRA, CDR2 YSYEKL. The V and J ends lost 1 base and 2 bases respectively, with 15 bases between them. The CDR3 contains 17 residues. CDR3 sequence reads: CASSQVSWARAYNEQFF. The CDR3 DNA is TGCGCCAGCAGCCAAGTCAGCTGGGCTAGGGCCTACAATGAGCAGTTCTTC.

In nucleotides, the CDR3 is TGTGCCAGCAGCCAAGATCAGGGAGGGTGGAATGAGCAGTTCTTC. This sequence encodes CASSQDQGGWNEQFF. This chain links TRBV4-2 with TRBJ2-1, with 7 positions matching TRBD2. The CDR3 totals 15 residues. V lost 0 bases and J lost 7; bases outside the gene matches: 6. Germline CDR1 LGHNA, CDR2 YNFKEQ.

The J gene is TRBJ1-2, the V gene TRBV6-2 or TRBV6-3; 7 bases map to TRBD1. The CDR3 sequence is 14 residues long. The trim removed 6 bases at V and 7 bases at J, leaving 11 bases unmatched. Germline CDR1 is MNHEY and CDR2 is SVGEGT. CDR3 sequence (DNA): TGTGCCAGCAGACCCGACCAGGGGGTCCTTGGCTACACCTTC. It yields the protein CASRPDQGVLGYTF.

This clonotype has a handful of counts. The genes are TRBV6-6 and TRBJ2-4, with D possibly being TRBD1 or TRBD2 (5 bases each). Germline lookup yields CDR1 MNHNY and CDR2 SVGAGI (reference sequence). CDR3 size: 13 residues. The germline V and J ends were trimmed by 4 bases and 7 bases, with 11 bases remaining between them. The CDR3 reads CASSWRWGNIQYF. DNA for the CDR3: TGTGCCAGCAGTTGGCGTTGGGGGAACATTCAGTACTTC.

This clonotype has a handful of counts. The chain has TRBV20-1 and TRBJ2-3, with a possible D match to TRBD2 (6 bases). V was pared by 1 base and J by 1 base, with 9 bases between. The CDR3 is made up of 14 amino acids. Per the germline V gene, CDR1 is DFQATT and CDR2 is SNEGSKA (reference sequence). In nucleotides, the CDR3 is TGCAGTGCTAGAGTCGGGGGAGGCACAGATACGCAGTATTTT. This gives the protein CSARVGGGTDTQYF.

The chain joins TRBV30 to TRBJ2-3; unclear D gene. The V gene's germline CDR1 is GTSNPN and CDR2 SVGIG (reference sequence). The CDR3 length is 12 residues. V was trimmed by 0 bases and J by 6 bases, leaving 7 bases between them. CDR3: CAWSVMRDTQYF. The CDR3 nucleotides read TGTGCCTGGAGTGTAATGCGGGATACGCAGTATTTT.

This clonotype was counted between two and nine times. This chain links TRBV3-1 with TRBJ1-1; no clear D gene. V was pared by 3 bases and J by 8 bases, with 13 bases between. This CDR3 is built from 13 residues. Per germline, CDR1 LGHDT and CDR2 YNNKEL (reference sequence). CDR3 amino acids: CASSHLGGQEAFF. The CDR3 coding sequence is TGTGCCAGCAGCCACCTAGGCGGCCAGGAAGCTTTCTTT.

The rearrangement joins TRBV3-1 to TRBJ2-3; tentatively, D is TRBD2 (5 bases). The CDR3 consists of 15 residues. Germline values: CDR1 LGHDT, CDR2 YNNKEL (reference sequence). The germline V and J ends were trimmed by 1 base and 4 bases, with 12 bases remaining between them. The CDR3 nucleotides read TGTGCCAGCAGCCAAGGGTCGGCGGGCGCAGATACGCAGTATTTT. It encodes CASSQGSAGADTQYF.

This clonotype was counted a few times. The CDR3 spells CASSQDLATDTQYF. CDR3 DNA sequence: TGCGCCAGCAGCCAAGACCTAGCCACAGATACGCAGTATTTT. The rearrangement links TRBV4-1 to TRBJ2-3, with D maybe TRBD2 (5 bases). V was clipped by 0 bases and J by 2 bases, with 6 bases between them. This CDR3 comprises 14 residues. Germline V gene data show CDR1 as MGHRA and CDR2 as YSYEKL.

The sample holds many counts of this clonotype. Here the CDR3 DNA reads TGCAGTGCTAGAGATGGAGCGGGAGGTCTCTACGAGCAGTACTTC. Protein sequence: CSARDGAGGLYEQYF. This chain joins TRBV20-1 and TRBJ2-7; 9 nucleotides line up with TRBD2. Germline assignment: CDR1 DFQATT and CDR2 SNEGSKA (reference sequence). This CDR3 contains 15 residues. Losses at the gene ends were 0 bases for V and 3 bases for J; bases not matched to a gene: 6.

The V gene is TRBV12-3 or TRBV12-4, the J gene TRBJ1-2; D uncertain. Trimming shortened V by 4 bases and J by 4 bases, and 10 bases separated the two germline ends. The CDR3 has 13 amino acids. CDR3 nucleotide sequence: TGTGCCAGCAGTTCCCCGACGGTCTATGGCTACACCTTC. It is translated as CASSSPTVYGYTF.

Here the CDR3 reads CASSWGTTRNEKLFF. In nucleotides, the CDR3 is TGCGCCAGCAGCTGGGGGACGACCAGAAATGAAAAACTGTTTTTT. The chain has TRBV5-1 and TRBJ1-4; D might be TRBD1 (5 bases). Germline values: CDR1 SGHRS, CDR2 YFSETQ. The V end was cut by 3 bases, the J end by 5 bases, with 14 bases between. This CDR3 region has 15 residues.

This clonotype was seen repeatedly, ten times or more. The rearrangement uses TRBV7-9 and TRBJ2-7; D may be TRBD1 or TRBD2 (5 bases each). This CDR3 is built from 13 residues. V shed 3 bases and J shed 5 bases, with 11 bases lying between them. Germline V CDR1 and CDR2: SEHNR, FQNEAQ (reference sequence). Written as DNA, the CDR3 is TGTGCCAGCAGCTTGTCGGGACCAAACGAGCAGTACTTC. Its translation: CASSLSGPNEQYF. The full variable domain, rest sourced from reference TRBV7-9 and TRBJ2-7, is DTGVSQNPRHKITKRGQNVTFRCDPISEHNRLYWYRQTLGQGPEFLTYFQNEAQLEKSRLLSDRFSAERPKGSFSTLEIQRTEQGDSAMYLCASSLSGPNEQYFGPGTRLTVT.

This clonotype has a handful of counts. DNA of the CDR3: TGTGCCAGCAGACGGGGCCGGGAGGCCTATGGCTACACCTTC. It encodes CASRRGREAYGYTF. The rearrangement links TRBV7-2 to TRBJ1-2; maybe TRBD1 (5 bases). Trimming stripped 6 bases from V and 4 bases from J, with 15 bases between. CDR1 and CDR2 (germline): SGHTA, FQGNSA. This CDR3 contains 14 residues.

The chain employs TRBV7-2 and TRBJ2-5; 7 nucleotides match TRBD2. There are 14 residues in the CDR3. Germline lookup yields CDR1 SGHTA and CDR2 FQGNSA. J gave up 5 bases and V 1 base, and 4 bases lay outside the gene matches. As DNA, the CDR3 is TGTGCCAGCAGCTTAGGTCAAGCGGGGGAGACCCAGTACTTC. It codes for CASSLGQAGETQYF.

There are a few counts of this clonotype. This chain joins TRBV7-9 and TRBJ2-7; 7 bases are a match to TRBD2. The V gene's germline CDR1 is SEHNR and CDR2 FQNEAQ (reference sequence). V shed 5 bases and J 3 bases; nucleotides not matched to a gene: 13. This CDR3 has 16 residues. CDR3 in amino acids: CASSPKPGLPIYEQYF. The CDR3 DNA reads TGTGCCAGCAGCCCCAAGCCGGGACTACCCATCTACGAGCAGTACTTC.

The rearrangement uses TRBV12-3 or TRBV12-4 and TRBJ2-2; TRBD2 agrees at 8 bases. The V and J ends lost 10 bases and 0 bases, in that order; junction bases with no gene match: 4. This CDR3 contains 14 residues. This chain's CDR3 is CATQAGANTGELFF. CDR3 coding DNA: TGTGCCACACAAGCGGGGGCGAACACCGGGGAGCTGTTTTTT.

The sample holds a few counts of this clonotype. DNA of the CDR3: TGTGCCAGTAGTATCGAGCCGGGACCCTATGGCTACACCTTC. It encodes CASSIEPGPYGYTF. J is TRBJ1-2 and V is TRBV19, with D possibly matching TRBD1 (5 bases). From germline, CDR1 is LNHDA and CDR2 SQIVND (reference sequence). The CDR3 length is 14 residues. The ends were cut back, 3 bases at V and 4 bases at J, with 12 bases in the middle.

Only a few counts were recorded for this clonotype. The chain links TRBV5-1 to TRBJ2-3; D may be TRBD1 (5 bases). Germline V gene sequence: CDR1 SGHRS, CDR2 YFSETQ. The ends were cut back, 0 bases at V and 0 bases at J, with 8 bases in the middle. The CDR3 runs 15 residues. Written as DNA, the CDR3 is TGCGCCAGCAGCTTGGTTGGGGCGAGCACAGATACGCAGTATTTT. Translating gives CASSLVGASTDTQYF.

This sequence joins TRBV20-1 and TRBJ1-1; 7 bases fit TRBD1. The junction had 12 bases not matched to a gene; V was cut back by 5 bases and J by 3 bases. Germline assignment: CDR1 DFQATT and CDR2 SNEGSKA (reference sequence). The CDR3 spans 15 residues. The CDR3 here is CSAPPDRVIYTEAFF. CDR3 nucleotides: TGCAGTGCTCCTCCCGACAGGGTAATTTACACTGAAGCTTTCTTT.

This clonotype was detected ten times or more. V and J are TRBV5-1 and TRBJ1-6, with D hard to call. The CDR3 has 15 amino acids. V lost 0 bases and J lost 9, with 13 bases in between. Germline V gives CDR1 SGHRS, CDR2 YFSETQ. The DNA for the CDR3 is TGCGCCAGCAGCTTGGCCGATTATGCAGGTTCACCCCTCCACTTT. This encodes CASSLADYAGSPLHF.

This clonotype turned up a few times. This chain joins TRBV7-2 and TRBJ1-2; no clear D gene. The V end was cut by 3 bases, the J end by 8 bases, with 10 bases between. This CDR3 has 12 amino acids. The V gene's germline CDR1 is SGHTA and CDR2 FQGNSA. The CDR3 region is CASSFRAAGYTF. CDR3 coding DNA: TGTGCCAGCAGCTTCCGGGCCGCGGGCTACACCTTC.

Ten or more counts support this clonotype. The V gene is TRBV7-9, the J gene TRBJ2-2, with D perhaps TRBD1 (7 bases). There are 15 residues in the CDR3. Trimming took 5 bases from V and 9 from J, leaving 19 bases between them. The germline V gene has CDR1 SEHNR and CDR2 FQNEAQ (reference sequence). The CDR3, as DNA: TGTGCCAGCAGCACCGGCCAGGGGGGATCCAGGGAGCTGTTTTTT. Translation gives CASSTGQGGSRELFF.

The V call is TRBV7-2, the J call TRBJ2-1; D could derive from TRBD1 or TRBD2 (9 bases each). CDR1 SGHTA and CDR2 FQGNSA come from the germline V gene. The CDR3 loop spans 18 amino acids. V lost 2 bases to trimming and J lost 4 bases, with 21 bases between them. CDR3 residues: CASSLTGGGLAGYNEQFF. The CDR3 region has the DNA TGTGCCAGCAGCTTAACAGGGGGCGGGCTAGCGGGATACAATGAGCAGTTCTTC.

This clonotype was seen only a few times. The rearrangement uses TRBV30 and TRBJ1-2, with D possibly being TRBD1 (5 bases). Trimming shortened V by 4 bases and J by 7 bases, and 19 bases separated the two germline ends. Germline V gene lookup returns CDR1 GTSNPN and CDR2 SVGIG (reference sequence). This CDR3 has 14 residues. This chain's CDR3 is CAWTRDSYEGGYTF. The CDR3 nucleotides read TGTGCCTGGACCAGGGACTCCTACGAGGGTGGCTACACCTTC.

There are a few counts of this clonotype. V usage is TRBV3-1 and J usage is TRBJ1-6, with D possibly TRBD1 on 5 matching bases. Germline CDR1 and CDR2: LGHDT and YNNKEL (reference sequence). The CDR3 is 12 amino acids. The V gene lost 1 base and the J gene lost 11 bases, with 6 bases spanning the gap. Here the CDR3 DNA reads TGTGCCAGCAGCCAAGGGGGGGCACCCCTCCACTTT. Its protein product is CASSQGGAPLHF.

The chain carries TRBV12-3 or TRBV12-4 and TRBJ1-1, with no clear D. The CDR3 contains 13 residues. With 3 bases removed from V and 4 bases from J, the gap between germline ends came to 9 bases. DNA of the CDR3: TGTGCCAGCAGTTTTATGGATTTCACTGAAGCTTTCTTT. Amino acids: CASSFMDFTEAFF.

In DNA form, the CDR3 reads TGTGCCACCAGTGATTTGACAGTAAATCAGCCCCAGCATTTT. Translation: CATSDLTVNQPQHF. The chain combines TRBV24-1 with TRBJ1-5; no clear D gene. The V gene lost 0 bases and the J gene lost 4 bases, with 6 bases spanning the gap. The CDR3 has 14 residues. Germline assignment: CDR1 KGHDR and CDR2 SFDVKD.

There are a few counts of this clonotype. J is TRBJ2-7 and V is TRBV20-1; unclear D gene. V was clipped by 3 bases and J by 7 bases, with 16 bases between them. The CDR3 length is 13 residues. Germline V lookup: CDR1 DFQATT, CDR2 SNEGSKA (reference sequence). This CDR3 reads CSASIGWVREQYF. CDR3 DNA: TGCAGTGCTAGCATAGGGTGGGTGAGGGAGCAGTACTTC.